This T cell receptor (beta chain) comes out of a study of shared clonotypes between healthy human individuals. In the study overall: Each donor's CD8 memory used one plate, CD8 naive two, each CD4 subset three.

Study-wide results and limits: For sorted subsets, rarefaction showed incomplete sequencing despite large depth.

Looked up from germline, CDR1 is SGDLS and CDR2 is YYNGEE. There are 13 residues in the CDR3. Deletions cut 4 bases from V and 1 base from J, with 8 bases between. Concerning this clone itself: Its antigen is not known.

This table comes from immunoSEQ multiplex PCR, and its TCRdb copy is limited to in-frame clones, with some not included. The sample yields approximately 2.4 million clones, 95% seen once. The sample was naive CD4+ T cells sorted from blood. Subset meaning: CD45RA+ positively selected. The V call is TRBV9, the J call TRBJ1-1; the D is unclear. The clonotype originates from a man aged 18 to 30 in good health. CDR3 loop: CASSQTGNTEAFF. The CDR3 nucleotides are TGTGCCAGCAGCCAGACGGGGAACACTGAAGCTTTCTTT.